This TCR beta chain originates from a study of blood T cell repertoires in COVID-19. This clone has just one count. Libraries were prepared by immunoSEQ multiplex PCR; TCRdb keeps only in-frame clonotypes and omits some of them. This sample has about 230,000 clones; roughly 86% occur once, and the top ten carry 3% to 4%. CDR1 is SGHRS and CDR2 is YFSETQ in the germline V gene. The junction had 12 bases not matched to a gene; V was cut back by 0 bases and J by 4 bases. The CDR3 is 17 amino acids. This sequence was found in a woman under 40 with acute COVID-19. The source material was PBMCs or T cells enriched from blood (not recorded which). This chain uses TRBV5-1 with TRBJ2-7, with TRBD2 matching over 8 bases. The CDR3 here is CASSLALTGGVNYEQYF. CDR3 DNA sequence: TGCGCCAGCAGCTTGGCTTTGACCGGGGGGGTCAATTACGAGCAGTACTTC.